The 13 T cell receptor beta chains below come from one sample, sequenced in a study of cytomegalovirus exposure and HLA in healthy donors. PCR was performed using 60 Vbeta and 13 Jbeta primers. Profiled with immunoSEQ multiplex PCR; TCRdb holds only in-frame clones, not every one. The sample has about 170,000 clones, 60% to 80% seen once. Sequencing was performed on PBMCs. The receptors here all came from a man aged 35 to 55 in good health and CMV-seronegative.

The rearrangement links TRBV5-4 to TRBJ2-3, with D perhaps TRBD1 (5 bases). Trimming pared 0 bases from V and 4 bases from J, leaving 9 bases between. The germline V gene encodes CDR1 SGHNT and CDR2 YYREEE (reference sequence). The CDR3 has 14 amino acids. CDR3 protein: CASSLDQGSDTQYF. CDR3 DNA: TGTGCCAGCAGCTTGGATCAGGGCTCAGATACGCAGTATTTT.

This clone has a handful of counts. The chain recombines TRBV30 with TRBJ1-4; 8 bases align to TRBD1. V shed 2 bases, J shed 4 bases, and the junction held 3 bases outside the gene matches. CDR1 is GTSNPN, CDR2 SVGIG, per germline (reference sequence). CDR3 size: 14 residues. The DNA for the CDR3 is TGTGCCTGGAGTCGGACAGGGCGTAATGAAAAACTGTTTTTT. This sequence encodes CAWSRTGRNEKLFF.

CDR3: CASRGQVYEQYF. The CDR3 coding sequence is TGTGCCAGCAGAGGACAGGTCTACGAGCAGTACTTC. V is TRBV6-5 and J is TRBJ2-7; 7 bases are shared with TRBD1. Unmatched junction bases numbered 2, after V lost 6 bases and J lost 3 bases. Germline V gene sequence: CDR1 MNHEY, CDR2 SVGAGI. The CDR3 is 12 residues long.

The gene calls are TRBV19 and TRBJ1-6, with a possible D match to TRBD1 (5 bases). The CDR3 loop spans 13 amino acids. V was cut by 5 bases and J by 10 bases, with 12 bases left in between. Germline V gene sequence: CDR1 LNHDA, CDR2 SQIVND (reference sequence). In DNA form, the CDR3 reads TGTGCCAGTAGTTCGGCAGGGCCGTCACCCCTCCACTTT. Residues: CASSSAGPSPLHF.

The sample holds one count of this clone. The chain couples TRBV7-2 to TRBJ2-3, with TRBD2 matching over 7 bases. Germline trimming cut 0 bases from V and 1 base from J; bases unmatched to any gene: 4. The CDR3 loop spans 16 amino acids. Germline loops: CDR1 SGHTA, CDR2 FQGNSA. DNA of the CDR3: TGTGCCAGCAGCTTAGCACCTAGCGGACGCACAGATACGCAGTATTTT. This encodes CASSLAPSGRTDTQYF.

The chain uses TRBV7-3 and TRBJ2-4; 8 positions agree with TRBD2. The CDR3 covers 15 residues. V was clipped by 2 bases and J by 5 bases; unmatched bases: 5. Germline CDR1 SGHTA, CDR2 FQGTGA. The CDR3, as DNA: TGTGCCAGCAGCTTAGGTAGCGGGATCGAAAACATTCAGTACTTC. This sequence encodes CASSLGSGIENIQYF.

The chain recombines TRBV5-8 with TRBJ1-4; no clear D. The CDR3 runs to 14 residues. Per the germline V gene, CDR1 is SGHTS and CDR2 is YDEGEE. V lost 0 bases to trimming and J lost 8 bases, with 11 bases between them. CDR3 in amino acids: CASSLGSGYEKLFF. For the CDR3, the DNA is TGTGCCAGCAGCTTGGGGAGCGGGTACGAAAAACTGTTTTTT.

This clone was detected only a few times. The chain has TRBV5-5 and TRBJ2-7; D is ambiguous. The germline CDR1 and CDR2 sequences are SGHKS and YYEKEE (reference sequence). Trimming cost V 0 bases and J 3 bases, with 7 bases left between them. This CDR3 is built from 13 residues. CDR3 region: CASSLATGYEQYF. CDR3 DNA sequence: TGTGCCAGCAGCTTGGCCACGGGCTACGAGCAGTACTTC.

The chain employs TRBV19 and TRBJ1-1, with D tentatively TRBD1 (5 bases). Germline V CDR1 and CDR2: LNHDA, SQIVND (reference sequence). V lost 2 bases to trimming and J lost 0 bases, with 10 bases between them. This CDR3 has 15 residues. The DNA for the CDR3 is TGTGCCAGTAGTATAACGGGACTCCTGAACACTGAAGCTTTCTTT. This translates into CASSITGLLNTEAFF.

This chain uses TRBV4-2 with TRBJ2-3, with 9 nucleotides matching TRBD2. From germline, CDR1 is LGHNA and CDR2 YNFKEQ. The CDR3 is 16 amino acids. V shed 1 base, J shed 2 bases, and the junction held 4 bases outside the gene matches. The CDR3 sequence: CASSQGPSGNTDTQYF. The CDR3 region has the DNA TGTGCCAGCAGCCAAGGGCCTAGCGGGAACACAGATACGCAGTATTTT.

J is TRBJ2-7 and V is TRBV5-8; the D is unclear. The V end was cut by 1 base, the J end by 3 bases, with 11 bases between. The germline gives CDR1 SGHTS, CDR2 YDEGEE. The CDR3 is 14 amino acids. The CDR3 reads CASSLKGVIYEQYF. The DNA of the CDR3 is TGTGCCAGCAGCTTGAAAGGAGTTATCTACGAGCAGTACTTC. Combining the CDR3 with reference TRBV5-8 and TRBJ2-7 gives the whole variable domain EAGVTQSPTHLIKTRGQQATLRCSPISGHTSVYWYQQALGLGLQFLLWYDEGEERNRGNFPPRFSGRQFPNYSSELNVNALELEDSALYLCASSLKGVIYEQYFGPGTRLTVT.

The CDR3 sequence is CASSSGLAVSSSYEQYF. The DNA of the CDR3 is TGTGCCAGCAGCTCGGGACTAGCGGTGTCTAGCTCCTACGAGCAGTACTTC. V usage is TRBV13 and J usage is TRBJ2-7; 11 bases align to TRBD2. The CDR3 extends over 17 amino acids. Germline CDR1 PRHDT, CDR2 FYEKMQ (reference sequence). Unmatched junction bases numbered 8, after V lost 4 bases and J lost 0 bases. The complete variable domain, with remaining parts taken from reference TRBV13 and TRBJ2-7, reads AAGVIQSPRHLIKEKRETATLKCYPIPRHDTVYWYQQGPGQDPQFLISFYEKMQSDKGSIPDRFSAQQFSDYHSELNMSSLELGDSALYFCASSSGLAVSSSYEQYFGPGTRLTVT.

The chain uses TRBV30 and TRBJ2-3; the D gene is possibly TRBD1 (6 bases). Germline values: CDR1 GTSNPN, CDR2 SVGIG (reference sequence). The CDR3 has 18 amino acids. V gave up 2 bases and J gave up 0 bases, with 21 bases separating them. In nucleotides, the CDR3 is TGTGCCTGGAGTCTAGGTAGCTGGGGGCCTTCTAGCACAGATACGCAGTATTTT. Translated: CAWSLGSWGPSSTDTQYF.